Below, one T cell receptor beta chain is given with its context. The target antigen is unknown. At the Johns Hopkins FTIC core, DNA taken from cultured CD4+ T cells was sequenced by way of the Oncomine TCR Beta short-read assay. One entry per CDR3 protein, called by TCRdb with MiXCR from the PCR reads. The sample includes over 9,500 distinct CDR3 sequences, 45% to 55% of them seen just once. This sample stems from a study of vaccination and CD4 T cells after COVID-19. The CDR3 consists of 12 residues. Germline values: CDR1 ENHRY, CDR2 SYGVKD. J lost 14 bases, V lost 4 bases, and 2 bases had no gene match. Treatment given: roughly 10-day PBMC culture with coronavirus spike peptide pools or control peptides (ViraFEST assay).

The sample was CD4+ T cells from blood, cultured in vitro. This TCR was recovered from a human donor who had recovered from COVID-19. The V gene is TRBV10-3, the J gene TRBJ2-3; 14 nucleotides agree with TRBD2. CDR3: CAISAGLAGGYF. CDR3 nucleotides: TGTGCCATCAGTGCCGGACTAGCGGGGGGGTATTTT.